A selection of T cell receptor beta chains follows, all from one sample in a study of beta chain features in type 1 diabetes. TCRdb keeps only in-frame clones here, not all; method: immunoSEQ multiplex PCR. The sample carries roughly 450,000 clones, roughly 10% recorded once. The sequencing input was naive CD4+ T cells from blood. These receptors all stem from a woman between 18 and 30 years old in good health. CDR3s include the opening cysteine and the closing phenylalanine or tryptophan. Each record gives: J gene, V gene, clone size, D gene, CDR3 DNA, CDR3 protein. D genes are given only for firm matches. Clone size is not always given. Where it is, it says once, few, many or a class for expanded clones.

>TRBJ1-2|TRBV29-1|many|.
TGCAGCGTCTCAAGACGGGGCTATGGCTACACCTTC
CSVSRRGYGYTF
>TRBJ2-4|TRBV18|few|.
TGTGCCAGCTCATACGGGTCGCTCTACCAAAACATTCAGTACTTC
CASSYGSLYQNIQYF
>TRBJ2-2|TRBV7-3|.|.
TGTGCCACCACGTCAGGGAACACCGGGGAGCTGTTTTTT
CATTSGNTGELFF
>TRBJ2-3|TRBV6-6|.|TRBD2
TGTGCCAGCAGAGTAGCGGGAGGGGGGACAGATACGCAGTATTTT
CASRVAGGGTDTQYF
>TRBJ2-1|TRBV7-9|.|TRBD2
TGTGCCAGCGAGGCGGGAGACGGGGTATACAATGAGCAGTTCTTC
CASEAGDGVYNEQFF
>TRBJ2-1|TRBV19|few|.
TGTGCCAGTAGTCAGTCTCACTCCTACAATGAGCAGTTCTTC
CASSQSHSYNEQFF
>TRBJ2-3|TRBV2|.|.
TGTGCCAGCAGTCTCCAGGGAAACAGAGCAGATACGCAGTATTTT
CASSLQGNRADTQYF
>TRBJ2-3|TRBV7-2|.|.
TGTGCCAGCAGCTTAGCTGGGGGGATGTTTTACACAGATACGCAGTATTTT
CASSLAGGMFYTDTQYF
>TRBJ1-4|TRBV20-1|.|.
TGCAGTGCTAGGATTGGACAAAAAAGGTTTTTT
CSARIGQKRFF
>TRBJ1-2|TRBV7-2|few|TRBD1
TGTGCCAGCAGCTTAGGCAGGGGGCTGGGCTACACCTTC
CASSLGRGLGYTF
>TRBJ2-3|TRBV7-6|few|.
TGTGCCAGCAGCGACGGCACAGATACGCAGTATTTT
CASSDGTDTQYF
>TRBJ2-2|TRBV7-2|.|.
TGTGCCAGCAGGGTAGCCGGGGAGCTGTTTTTT
CASRVAGELFF
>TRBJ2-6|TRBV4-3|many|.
TGCGCCAGCAGCCAAGCAGCTGGGGCCAACGTCCTGACTTTC
CASSQAAGANVLTF
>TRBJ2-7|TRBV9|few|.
TGTGCCAGCAGCGCAGATCCCAACTACGAGCAGTACTTC
CASSADPNYEQYF
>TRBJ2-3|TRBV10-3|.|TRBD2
TGTGCCATGGCGACCGGGACTAGCGGGGTGAGCACAGATACGCAGTATTTT
CAMATGTSGVSTDTQYF
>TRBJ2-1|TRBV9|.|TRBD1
TGTGCCAGCAGCGTAGCCCCGGACAGGGACAATATGTTCTTC
CASSVAPDRDNMFF
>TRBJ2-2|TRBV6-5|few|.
TGTGCCAGCAGTTATTCGGGGATCGGGGAGCTGTTTTTT
CASSYSGIGELFF
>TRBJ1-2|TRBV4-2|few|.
TGTGCCAGCAGCCCTGGACCCGCGGATTATGGCTACACCTTC
CASSPGPADYGYTF
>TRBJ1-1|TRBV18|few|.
TGTGCCAGCTCACCACCTGGAGTGGGTGAAGCTTTCTTT
CASSPPGVGEAFF
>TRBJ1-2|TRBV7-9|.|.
TGTGCCAGCAGCCACATGGCAGACTCCCCCGACGGGTATGGCTACACCTTC
CASSHMADSPDGYGYTF